The clone carrying this T cell receptor beta chain was found many times. Its target is not known. This sample was included in a study of T cell repertoires in cytomegalovirus infection. TCRdb passed the reads through MiXCR, listing each CDR3 protein once. The sample lists fewer than 350,000 distinct CDR3 sequences; 25% to 35% were seen once. Trimming took 9 bases from V and 4 from J; bases not matched to a gene: 14. The CDR3 covers 15 residues. The V gene's germline CDR1 is SGHVS and CDR2 FNYEAQ. V is TRBV7-6 and J is TRBJ2-7; 8 nucleotides agree with TRBD1. The input for sequencing was cultured PBMCs, taken from culture after CMV antigen stimulation. The sequence was obtained from a human donor in good health (CMV status not recorded). Some clones in this sample may be carry-over from other donors' samples. The CDR3 spells CASTPARGHGYEQYF. CDR3 nucleotides: TGTGCCAGTACCCCAGCCAGGGGGCATGGGTACGAGCAGTACTTC.